These T cell receptor beta chains were read from a single sample in a study of T cell clonotyping in hematopoietic cell transplantation. The repertoire was sequenced with immunoSEQ multiplex PCR; TCRdb's copy has only in-frame clones and lacks some. The table shows around 37,000 clones, with about 96% occurring only once. Source material: peripheral blood mononuclear cells. The receptors shown here come from a man aged 30-40 years in good health. Some clones in this sample may be carry-over from other donors' samples. The conserved cysteine and the conserved F or W are not part of the CDR3 here.

v_call	j_call	cdr3_aa
TRBV10-3	TRBJ1-1	AISDRDSALNTEAF
TRBV7-9	TRBJ1-5	ASSMTGTGELQPQH
TRBV13	TRBJ2-7	ATGQGASYEQY
TRBV6-1	TRBJ2-7	ASLAGPSTYEQY
TRBV6-5	TRBJ1-2	ASRRDSVLYGYT
TRBV4-1	TRBJ2-7	ASSQGVSGRFDEQY
TRBV9	TRBJ2-3	ASSIGGSTDTQY
TRBV29-1	TRBJ2-5	SVVRGEETQY
TRBV19	TRBJ1-3	ASSIEDRLNTIY
TRBV9	TRBJ1-4	ASSPRRVGLGEKLF
TRBV29-1	TRBJ1-2	SATRGGYSRRGYT
TRBV11-3	TRBJ1-1	ASSLPSVPQAEAF
TRBV6-6	TRBJ2-3	ASSRSSGRTDTQY
TRBV6-1	TRBJ2-7	ASSLPMDYEQY
TRBV4-2	TRBJ2-3	ASSQDWGADTQY
TRBV30	TRBJ1-1	AWGDSTEAF
TRBV10-3	TRBJ2-1	AIKRGDYNEQF
TRBV2	TRBJ2-7	ASRLSSYEQY
TRBV9	TRBJ1-3	ASGTPMGSGNTIY
TRBV11-2	TRBJ2-7	ASSGEIEQY
TRBV27	TRBJ2-3	ASSPTAEGTDTQY
TRBV6-1	TRBJ2-2	ASNNPANTGELF
TRBV7-2	TRBJ1-3	ASSFGRGRGGNTIY
TRBV28	TRBJ1-2	ASSPPGTLTRVGGYT
TRBV9	TRBJ2-3	ASNGRDASTDTQY
TRBV10-1	TRBJ2-2	ASSDRPPGAGELF
TRBV4-1	TRBJ2-1	ASSQAEGFYNEQF
TRBV19	TRBJ2-6	ASSAGSYSGANVLT
TRBV13	TRBJ2-5	ASSFLRLAGLQETQY
TRBV10-3	TRBJ2-2	AIRTRVNTGELF
TRBV5-1	TRBJ2-5	ASSSGVGKHQETQY
TRBV7-2	TRBJ1-5	ASSLGAHSNQPQH
TRBV6-5	TRBJ2-7	ASSYSGQTYSYEQY
TRBV7-2	TRBJ2-3	ASSPPGRVGTDTQY
TRBV15	TRBJ1-5	ATSRDNQPQH
TRBV7-6	TRBJ2-5	ASSYPPRAETQY
TRBV6-1	TRBJ1-1	ASSEGLGGEAF
TRBV12-5	TRBJ1-2	ASGLAQQGTVYGYT
TRBV7-2	TRBJ2-7	ASSLGRISDSYEQY
TRBV29-1	TRBJ1-1	SVEAQGGTEAF
TRBV18	TRBJ2-1	ASSPGIWDEQF
TRBV10-2	TRBJ1-2	ASSERTANYGYT
TRBV5-1	TRBJ1-2	ASSQNGQAGT
TRBV19	TRBJ2-3	ASSLQGINADTQY
TRBV30	TRBJ2-7	AWSVRTGVEQY
TRBV2	TRBJ1-3	ASSEDPGGFVNTIY
TRBV19	TRBJ2-7	ASSRGITYEQY
TRBV4-3	TRBJ2-2	ASSRVRQNTGELF
TRBV11-1	TRBJ2-5	ASSPGQGGLETQY
TRBV6-1	TRBJ1-5	ASSEAGAGGFNQPQH
TRBV9	TRBJ2-4	ASSVQDVGSDIQY
TRBV7-8	TRBJ2-5	ASSLDSQETQY
TRBV30	TRBJ2-7	AWSPGGAYEQY
TRBV30	TRBJ2-7	AGMATTGGETQQY
TRBV6-1	TRBJ1-2	ASTMEGTSYGYT
TRBV30	TRBJ2-7	AWARGFYEQY
TRBV9	TRBJ2-2	ASSVVTGVTGELF